Sequencing of this TCR beta chain was carried out in a study of OX40 agonist ivuxolimab in advanced cancers. Study-wide background: Eligibility rules accepted prior anti-PD-1, anti-PD-L1 or anti-CTLA-4 therapy, and around 43% had some. Three patients got partial responses; one had hepatocellular carcinoma and two had cutaneous melanoma. Study outcomes and limitations: Also showing low normalized T-cell clonal expansion were some of the nonresponders.

For this clone: The antigen is not known.

TCRdb keeps only in-frame clones here, not all; method: immunoSEQ multiplex PCR. The table records approximately 68,000 clones, 70% to 90% of them present only once. This clonotype was obtained from an adult with an advanced solid tumor such as melanoma, head and neck, liver or kidney cancer. This specimen consisted of CD4+ or CD8+ T cells sorted from blood, obtained in a trial of the OX40 agonist ivuxolimab.

Here the CDR3 reads CASSQSRGVKNEQYF. As DNA, the CDR3 is TGTGCCAGCAGCCAATCACGTGGGGTAAAAAACGAGCAGTACTTC. This chain uses TRBV16 with TRBJ2-7, with unresolved D. CDR3 length: 15 residues. The V gene's germline CDR1 is KGHSY and CDR2 FQNENV. V dropped 0 bases and J dropped 5 bases, with 14 bases sitting between them.